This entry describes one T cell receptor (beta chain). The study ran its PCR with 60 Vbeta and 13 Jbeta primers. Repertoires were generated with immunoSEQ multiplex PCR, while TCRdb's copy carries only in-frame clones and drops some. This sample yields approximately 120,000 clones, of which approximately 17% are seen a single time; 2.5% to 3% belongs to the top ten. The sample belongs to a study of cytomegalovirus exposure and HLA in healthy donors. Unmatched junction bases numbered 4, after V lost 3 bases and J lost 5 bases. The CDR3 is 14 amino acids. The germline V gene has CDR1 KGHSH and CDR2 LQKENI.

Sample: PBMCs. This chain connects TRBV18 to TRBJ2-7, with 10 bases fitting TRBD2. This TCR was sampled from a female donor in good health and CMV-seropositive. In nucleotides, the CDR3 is TGTGCCAGCTCACCCCCTAGCGGGAGAGACGAGCAGTACTTC. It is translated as CASSPPSGRDEQYF.